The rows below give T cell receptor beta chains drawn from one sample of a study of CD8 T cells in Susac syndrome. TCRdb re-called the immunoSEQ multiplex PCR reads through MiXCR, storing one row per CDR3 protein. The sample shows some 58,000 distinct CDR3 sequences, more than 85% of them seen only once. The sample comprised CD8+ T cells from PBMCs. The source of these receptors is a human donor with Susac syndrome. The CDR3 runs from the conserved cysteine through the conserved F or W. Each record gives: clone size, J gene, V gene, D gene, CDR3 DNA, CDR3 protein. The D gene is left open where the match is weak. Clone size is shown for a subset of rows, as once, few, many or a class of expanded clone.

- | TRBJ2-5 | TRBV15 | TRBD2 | TGTGCCACCAGCAGCCGAGAGGGAGGGGATGAGACCCAGTACTTC | CATSSREGGDETQYF
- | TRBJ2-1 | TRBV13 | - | TGTGCCAGCAGCCCAGCCGGCCAAAGCTCCTACAATGAGCAGTTCTTC | CASSPAGQSSYNEQFF
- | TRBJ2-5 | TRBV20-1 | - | TGCAGTGCCGGGGACGGTTGGTACCAAGAGACCCAGTACTTC | CSAGDGWYQETQYF
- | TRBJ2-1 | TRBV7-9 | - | TGTGCCAGCAGCTTCAACCTGTTCTTC | CASSFNLFF
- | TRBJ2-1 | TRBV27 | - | TGTGCCAGCAGTTTAGGTTGGGCCTACAATGAGCAGTTCTTC | CASSLGWAYNEQFF
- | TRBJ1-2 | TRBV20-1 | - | TGCAGTGGAGGACATTACCCCCCAGATGGCTACACCTTC | CSGGHYPPDGYTF
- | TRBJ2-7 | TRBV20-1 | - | TGCAGTGCTAGAGATCGTGGCCGGTCCTACGAGCAGTACTTC | CSARDRGRSYEQYF
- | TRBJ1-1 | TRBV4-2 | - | TGTGCCAGCAGCCAAGTTCAGGGAGGGAACACTGAAGCTTTCTTT | CASSQVQGGNTEAFF
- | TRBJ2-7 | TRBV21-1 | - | TGTGCCAGCAGCAAAGGCGACAGGGGGCCATATTACGAGCAGTACTTC | CASSKGDRGPYYEQYF
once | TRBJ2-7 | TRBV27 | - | TGTGCCAGCAGTTCGCCTTCCTACGAGCAGTACTTC | CASSSPSYEQYF
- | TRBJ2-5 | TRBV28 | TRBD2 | TGTGCCAGCAGCCCACTTGGGACTAGCGGGGGGGCTGCAGAGACCCAGTACTTC | CASSPLGTSGGAAETQYF
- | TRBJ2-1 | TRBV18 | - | TGTGCCAGCTCACCAAGGCTAGCCGATGAGCAGTTCTTC | CASSPRLADEQFF
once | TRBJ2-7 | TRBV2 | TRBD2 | TGTGCCAGCAGGGGCGGGACTAACAAATACGAGCAGTACTTC | CASRGGTNKYEQYF
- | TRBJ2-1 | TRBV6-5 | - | TGTGCCAGCAGTTACAGCAGGGCCTACAATGAGCAGTTCTTC | CASSYSRAYNEQFF
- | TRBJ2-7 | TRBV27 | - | TGTGCCAGCAGTAACGGTATCTACGAGCAGTACTTC | CASSNGIYEQYF
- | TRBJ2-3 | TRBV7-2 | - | TGTGCCAGCAGCCGAGGAAGGACATGGACAGATACGCAGTATTTT | CASSRGRTWTDTQYF
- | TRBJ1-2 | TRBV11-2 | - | TGTGCCAGCACCCCCTCCGGGGGGGCTAACTATGGCTACACCTTC | CASTPSGGANYGYTF
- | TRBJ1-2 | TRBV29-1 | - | TGCAGCGTCGCCGTAGGGCAGGGCACCTATGGCTACACCTTC | CSVAVGQGTYGYTF
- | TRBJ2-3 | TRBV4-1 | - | TGCGCCAGCAGCTCGTCTAGCCTCACAGATACGCAGTATTTT | CASSSSSLTDTQYF
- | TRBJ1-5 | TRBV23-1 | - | TGCGCCAGCAGTCAATCCCGGCAGCCCCAGCATTTT | CASSQSRQPQHF
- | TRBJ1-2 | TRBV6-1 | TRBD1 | TGTGCCAGCAGCAATCGTCGGACAGGGACCATTGACTATGGCTACACCTTC | CASSNRRTGTIDYGYTF
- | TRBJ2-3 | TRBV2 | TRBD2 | TGTGCCAGCACCTGGGGTCGACTGGGTAGCGGGGGGGATACGCAGTATTTT | CASTWGRLGSGGDTQYF
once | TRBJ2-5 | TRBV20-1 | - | TGCAGTGCTAGAAAACCTTGGACAGACTGGACGCGGGTGACCCAGTACTTC | CSARKPWTDWTRVTQYF
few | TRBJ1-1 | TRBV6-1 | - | TGTGCCAGCAGGATGAACACTGAAGCTTTCTTT | CASRMNTEAFF
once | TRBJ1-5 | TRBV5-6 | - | TGTGCCAGCAGCCCTGCAGGGCCCCATCAGCCCCAGCATTTT | CASSPAGPHQPQHF
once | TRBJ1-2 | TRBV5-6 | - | TGTGCCAGCAGCCCGCCCGGGTCTCCCGTGATAGATGGCTACACCTTC | CASSPPGSPVIDGYTF
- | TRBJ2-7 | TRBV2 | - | TGTGCCAGCAGTAAAGACCCGTACGGGCAGTACTTC | CASSKDPYGQYF
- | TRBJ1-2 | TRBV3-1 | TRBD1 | TGTGCCAGCAGGACAGGGTTTTATGGCTACACCTTC | CASRTGFYGYTF
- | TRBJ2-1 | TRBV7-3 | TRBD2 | TGTGCCAGCAGCCCTTATAGCGGGGGGTACAATGAGCAGTTCTTC | CASSPYSGGYNEQFF
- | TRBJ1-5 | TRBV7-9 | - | TGTGCCAGCAGCTTAGGCCATAGGCCCCAGCATTTT | CASSLGHRPQHF
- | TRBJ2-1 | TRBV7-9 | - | TGTGCCAGCAGCATGACGGGCCGAGTAAATGAGCAGCTCTTC | CASSMTGRVNEQLF
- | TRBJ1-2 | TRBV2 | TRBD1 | TGTGCCAGCTCCGAGTCGACAGGGAAGCCGTATGGCTACACCTTC | CASSESTGKPYGYTF
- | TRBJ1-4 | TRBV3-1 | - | TGTGCCAGCAGCCAAGAGTCTTTTAAACTGTTTTTT | CASSQESFKLFF
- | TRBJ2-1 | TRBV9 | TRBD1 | TGTGCCAGCAGCGCCTCCGGGACAGAGAACTACAATGAGCAGTTCTTC | CASSASGTENYNEQFF
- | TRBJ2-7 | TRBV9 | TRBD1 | TGTGCCAGCAGCCCGACAGGGGCGGTAGGCGGCGAGCAGTACTTC | CASSPTGAVGGEQYF
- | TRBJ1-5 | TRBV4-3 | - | TGCGCCAGCAGCCAAGAATGGAATCAGCCCCAGCATTTT | CASSQEWNQPQHF
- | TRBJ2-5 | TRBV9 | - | TGTGCCAGCAGCGTTCAGGGCCTCCAAGAGACCCAGTACTTC | CASSVQGLQETQYF
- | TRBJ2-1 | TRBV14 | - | TGTGCCAGCAGCCAAGTAGCGAGACCGAATCCTAATGAGCAGTTCTTC | CASSQVARPNPNEQFF
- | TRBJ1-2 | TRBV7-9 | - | TGTGCCAGCGAGTTAAACATAGCGCTCAACTATGGCTACACCTTC | CASELNIALNYGYTF
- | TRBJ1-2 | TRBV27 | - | TGTGCCAGCAGCGAAATCGGGACGGGCTATGGCTACACCTTC | CASSEIGTGYGYTF
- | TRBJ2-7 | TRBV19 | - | TGTGCCAGTAGTATTGTGGTCGGCTACGAGCAGTACTTC | CASSIVVGYEQYF
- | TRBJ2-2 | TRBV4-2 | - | TGTGCCAGCAGCCAAGGGATCGCGAACACCGGGGAGCTGTTTTTT | CASSQGIANTGELFF
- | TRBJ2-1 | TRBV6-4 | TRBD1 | TGTGCCAGCAGTGTGACAGGGCGCGATGAGCAGTTCTTC | CASSVTGRDEQFF
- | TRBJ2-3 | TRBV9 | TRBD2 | TGTGCCAGCAGCGTAGCTAGCGGGGGGCTCACAGATACGCAGTATTTT | CASSVASGGLTDTQYF
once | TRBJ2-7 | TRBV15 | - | TGTGCCACCAGCAGCCGGGGGGCGGCGTACGAGCAGTACTTC | CATSSRGAAYEQYF
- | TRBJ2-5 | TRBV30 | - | TGTGCCTGGAGTGGGGGTGGGGGCGGACAAGAGACCCAGTACTTC | CAWSGGGGGQETQYF
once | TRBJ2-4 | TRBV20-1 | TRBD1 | TGCAGTGCTAGAGACCTGGACAGGGTGGCAAACATTCAGTACTTC | CSARDLDRVANIQYF
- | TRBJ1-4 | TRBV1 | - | TGCACCAGCAGCCAAGATACCGAAAGTGATGAAAAACTGTTTTTT | CTSSQDTESDEKLFF
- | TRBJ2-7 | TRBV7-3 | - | TGTGCCAGCAGCTTAACACAGGGTTGGTCCTACGAGCAGTACTTC | CASSLTQGWSYEQYF
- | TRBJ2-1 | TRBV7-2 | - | TGTGCCAGCAGCTTATCAGAGTACAATGAGCAGTTCTTC | CASSLSEYNEQFF
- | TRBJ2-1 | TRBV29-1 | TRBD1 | TGCAGCTTGGGACAGATAGACTCCTACAATGAGCAGTTCTTC | CSLGQIDSYNEQFF
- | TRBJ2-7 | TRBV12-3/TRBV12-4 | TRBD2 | TGTGCCAGCAGTCTAGCGGGGGGGGTCTACGAGCAGTACTTC | CASSLAGGVYEQYF
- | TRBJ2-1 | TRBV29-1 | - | TGCAGCGTTCCGGACATCTCCTACAATGAGCAGTTCTTC | CSVPDISYNEQFF
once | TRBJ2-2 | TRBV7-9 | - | TGTGCCACCGCGCGACCCCCTTTCGGGGAGCTGTTTTTT | CATARPPFGELFF
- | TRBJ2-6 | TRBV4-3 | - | TGCGCCAGCAGCCAATCCCCCCCCTGGTGGGGGAGAGACTCTGGGGCCAACGTCCTGACTTTC | CASSQSPPWWGRDSGANVLTF